A selection of T cell receptor beta chains follows, all from one sample in a study of identical twins. TCRdb analysed the 5' RACE reads with MiXCR anew, one entry per CDR3 protein. Here the sample spans roughly 260,000 distinct CDR3 sequences, more than 12% being singletons. The specimen sequenced was memory (CD45RO+) T cells sorted from blood. These receptors all come from a woman younger than 30 in good health. Each CDR3 is given without its conserved first and last residue.

TRBJ1-1	TRBV28	ASRGMDTEAF
TRBJ2-1	TRBV29-1	SVKGRESYNEQF
TRBJ2-7	TRBV5-1	ASGGTGIDEQY
TRBJ2-1	TRBV6-2/TRBV6-3	ASSTPGTRDNEQF
TRBJ1-1	TRBV7-3	ASSAGGVEAF
TRBJ1-2	TRBV27	ASSRLGLGYGYT
TRBJ1-5	TRBV15	ATSRYRDSDQPQH
TRBJ2-3	TRBV20-1	SARVFGGMGAADTQY
TRBJ2-7	TRBV7-3	ASGSGGSYEQY
TRBJ2-7	TRBV7-3	ASKGGPESYEQY
TRBJ1-1	TRBV6-5	ASSYMGRGTEAF
TRBJ2-3	TRBV10-2	ASSGGGKPY
TRBJ1-2	TRBV3-1	ASSQWDGGYT
TRBJ1-1	TRBV20-1	SAVTGTGNTEAF
TRBJ2-2	TRBV3-1	ASSYLAGGAGELF
TRBJ2-7	TRBV20-1	SAGQGGSSEQY
TRBJ2-4	TRBV6-2/TRBV6-3	ASSYDGHESPY
TRBJ2-1	TRBV6-1	ASRTAGSYNEQF
TRBJ1-2	TRBV5-1	ASSEDRGYSGYT
TRBJ2-2	TRBV19	ASSRALSGTSNGELF
TRBJ2-1	TRBV5-1	ASSPVSEGLNNEQF
TRBJ2-3	TRBV5-1	ASRPQQGRPQDTQY
TRBJ2-6	TRBV29-1	SVSGKISGANVLT
TRBJ2-5	TRBV12-3/TRBV12-4	ASSPIANPSQY
TRBJ2-4	TRBV5-1	ASSSGLAGGPLLAKNIQY
TRBJ2-7	TRBV9	ASSVAGLAGFYEQY
TRBJ1-2	TRBV5-1	ASSRPDRGNGYT
TRBJ2-7	TRBV14	ASSQNIGTASYEQY
TRBJ1-1	TRBV20-1	SARDGGLSTEAF
TRBJ1-1	TRBV7-9	ASIERQGSFADTEAF
TRBJ1-4	TRBV10-3	AISQYTNEKLF
TRBJ2-1	TRBV14	ASSRSRGGGAYNEQF
TRBJ1-6	TRBV5-6	ASSAGSYNSPLH
TRBJ1-2	TRBV9	ASSVARPGQLPLGYT
TRBJ2-7	TRBV12-3/TRBV12-4	ASRWTSGEQY
TRBJ1-1	TRBV12-3/TRBV12-4	ASSPTGPNTEAF
TRBJ2-1	TRBV6-1	ASSEPRLAVTYNEQF
TRBJ2-1	TRBV28	ASSSASARSTMGGYNEQF
TRBJ1-1	TRBV30	AWGTTGTEAF
TRBJ2-1	TRBV5-5	ATSKRDEQF
TRBJ2-1	TRBV7-9	ASTISSLAGGNEQF
TRBJ2-1	TRBV12-3/TRBV12-4	ASRPQMSSYNEQF
TRBJ2-1	TRBV20-1	SARELAGGLSEQF
TRBJ2-3	TRBV20-1	SARGGSGGTDTQY
TRBJ2-2	TRBV5-1	ASSSTGSNTGELF
TRBJ1-4	TRBV10-3	AITCLVVTNEKLF
TRBJ2-7	TRBV5-1	ASSLDSYYEQY
TRBJ1-2	TRBV7-9	ASSLAGTGRGYT
TRBJ2-5	TRBV29-1	SHLAGPETQY
TRBJ2-7	TRBV12-5	ASGFDRGSYEQY
TRBJ1-1	TRBV10-3	AITSGTGGTEAF